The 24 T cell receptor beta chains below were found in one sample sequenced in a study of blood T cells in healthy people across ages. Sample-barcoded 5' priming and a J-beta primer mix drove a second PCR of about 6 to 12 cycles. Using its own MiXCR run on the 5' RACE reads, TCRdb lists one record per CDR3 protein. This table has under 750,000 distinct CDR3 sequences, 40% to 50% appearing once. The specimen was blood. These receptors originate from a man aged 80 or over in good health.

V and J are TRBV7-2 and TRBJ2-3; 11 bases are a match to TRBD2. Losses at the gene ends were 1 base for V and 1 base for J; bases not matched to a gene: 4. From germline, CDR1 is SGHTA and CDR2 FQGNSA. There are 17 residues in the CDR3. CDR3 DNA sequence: TGTGCCAGCAGCTTAGTGGGGACTAGCGGAGGCACAGATACGCAGTATTTT. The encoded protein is CASSLVGTSGGTDTQYF.

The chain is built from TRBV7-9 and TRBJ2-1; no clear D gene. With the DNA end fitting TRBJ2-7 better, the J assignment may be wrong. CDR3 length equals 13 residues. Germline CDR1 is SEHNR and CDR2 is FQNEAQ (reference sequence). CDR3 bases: TGTGCCAGCAGCTTAGAGAATAGCAATGAGCAGTACTTC. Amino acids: CASSLENSNEQYF.

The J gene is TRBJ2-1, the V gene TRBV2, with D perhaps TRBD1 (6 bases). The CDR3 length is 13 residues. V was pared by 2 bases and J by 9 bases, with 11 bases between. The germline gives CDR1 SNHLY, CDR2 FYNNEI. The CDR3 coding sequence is TGTGCCAGCAGTGAACAGGGGATCGGTGAGCAGTTCTTC. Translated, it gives CASSEQGIGEQFF.

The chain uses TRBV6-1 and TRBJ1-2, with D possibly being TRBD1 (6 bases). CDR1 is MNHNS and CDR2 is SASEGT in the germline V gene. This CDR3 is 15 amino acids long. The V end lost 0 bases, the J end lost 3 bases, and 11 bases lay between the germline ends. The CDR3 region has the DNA TGTGCCAGCAGTGAAGCCCCAACAGGGTACTATGGCTACACCTTC. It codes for CASSEAPTGYYGYTF.

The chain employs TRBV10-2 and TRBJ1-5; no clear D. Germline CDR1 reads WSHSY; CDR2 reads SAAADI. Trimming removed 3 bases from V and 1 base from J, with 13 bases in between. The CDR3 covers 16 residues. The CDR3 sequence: CASSDGWGMSNQPQHF. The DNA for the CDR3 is TGCGCCAGCAGTGATGGGTGGGGAATGAGCAATCAGCCCCAGCATTTT.

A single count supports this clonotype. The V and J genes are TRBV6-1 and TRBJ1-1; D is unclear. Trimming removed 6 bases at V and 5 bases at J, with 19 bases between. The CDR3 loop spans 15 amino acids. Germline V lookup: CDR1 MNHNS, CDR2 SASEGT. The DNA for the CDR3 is TGTGCCAGCAGCCCTCCCGGGGTAAGGAGGACTGAAGCTTTCTTT. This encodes CASSPPGVRRTEAFF.

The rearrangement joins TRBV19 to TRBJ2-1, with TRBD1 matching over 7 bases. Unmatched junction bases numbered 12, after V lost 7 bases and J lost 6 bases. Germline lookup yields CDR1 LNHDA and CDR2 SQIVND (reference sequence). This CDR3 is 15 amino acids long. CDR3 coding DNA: TGTGCCAGTACCCACCCGAGACAGGGAGTCAATGAGCAGTTCTTC. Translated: CASTHPRQGVNEQFF. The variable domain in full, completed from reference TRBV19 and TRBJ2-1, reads DGGITQSPKYLFRKEGQNVTLSCEQNLNHDAMYWYRQDPGQGLRLIYYSQIVNDFQKGDIAEGYSVSREKKESFPLTVTSAQKNPTAFYLCASTHPRQGVNEQFFGPGTRLTVL.

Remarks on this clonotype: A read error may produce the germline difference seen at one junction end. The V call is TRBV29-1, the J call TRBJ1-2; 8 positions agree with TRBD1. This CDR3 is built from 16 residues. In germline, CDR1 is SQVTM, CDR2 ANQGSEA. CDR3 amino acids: CSYNTGTGLDDYGYIF. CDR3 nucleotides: TGCAGCTATAATACCGGGACAGGATTAGATGACTATGGCTACATCTTC. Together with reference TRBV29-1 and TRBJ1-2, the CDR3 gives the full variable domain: SAVISQKPSRDICQRGTSLTIQCQVDSQVTMMFWYRQQPGQSLTLIATANQGSEATYESGFVIDKFPISRPNLTFSTLTVSNMSPEDSSIYLCSYNTGTGLDDYGYIFGSGTRLTVV.

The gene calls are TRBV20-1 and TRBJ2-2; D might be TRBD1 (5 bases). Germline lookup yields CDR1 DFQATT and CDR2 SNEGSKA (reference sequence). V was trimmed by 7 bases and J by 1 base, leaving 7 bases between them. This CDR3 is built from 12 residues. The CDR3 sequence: CSVDRNTGELFF. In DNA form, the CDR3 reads TGCAGTGTCGACAGGAACACCGGGGAGCTGTTTTTT.

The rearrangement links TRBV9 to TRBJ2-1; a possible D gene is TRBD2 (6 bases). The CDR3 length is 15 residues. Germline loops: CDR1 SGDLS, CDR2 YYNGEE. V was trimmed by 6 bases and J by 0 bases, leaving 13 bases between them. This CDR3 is CASTGTGGSYNEQFF. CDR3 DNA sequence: TGTGCCAGCACCGGAACCGGGGGCTCCTACAATGAGCAGTTCTTC. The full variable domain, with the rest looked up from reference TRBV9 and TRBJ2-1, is DSGVTQTPKHLITATGQRVTLRCSPRSGDLSVYWYQQSLDQGLQFLIQYYNGEERAKGNILERFSAQQFPDLHSELNLSSLELGDSALYFCASTGTGGSYNEQFFGPGTRLTVL.

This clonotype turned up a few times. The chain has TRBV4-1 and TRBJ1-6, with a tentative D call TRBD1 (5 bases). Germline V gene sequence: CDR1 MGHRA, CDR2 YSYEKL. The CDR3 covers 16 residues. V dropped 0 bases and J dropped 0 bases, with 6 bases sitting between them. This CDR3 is CASSQEGGSYNSPLHF. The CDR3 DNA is TGCGCCAGCAGCCAAGAGGGGGGCTCCTATAATTCACCCCTCCACTTT.

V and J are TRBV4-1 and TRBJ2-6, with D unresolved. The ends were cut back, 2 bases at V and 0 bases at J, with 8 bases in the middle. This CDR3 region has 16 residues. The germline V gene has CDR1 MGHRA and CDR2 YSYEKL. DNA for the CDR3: TGCGCCAGCAGCCAACCTAGAGCCTCTGGGGCCAACGTCCTGACTTTC. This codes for CASSQPRASGANVLTF.

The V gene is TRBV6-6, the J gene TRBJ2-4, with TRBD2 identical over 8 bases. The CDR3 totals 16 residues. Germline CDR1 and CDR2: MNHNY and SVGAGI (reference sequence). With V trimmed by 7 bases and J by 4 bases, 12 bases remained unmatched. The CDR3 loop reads CASKDLAGPQKNIQYF. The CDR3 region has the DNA TGTGCCAGCAAAGACTTAGCGGGGCCCCAAAAAAACATTCAGTACTTC.

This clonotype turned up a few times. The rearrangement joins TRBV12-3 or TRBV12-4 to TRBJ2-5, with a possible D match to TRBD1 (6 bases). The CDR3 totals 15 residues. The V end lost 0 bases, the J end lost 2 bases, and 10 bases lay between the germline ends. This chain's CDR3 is CASSLALGGQETQYF. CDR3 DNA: TGTGCCAGCAGTTTAGCGCTAGGGGGTCAAGAGACCCAGTACTTC.

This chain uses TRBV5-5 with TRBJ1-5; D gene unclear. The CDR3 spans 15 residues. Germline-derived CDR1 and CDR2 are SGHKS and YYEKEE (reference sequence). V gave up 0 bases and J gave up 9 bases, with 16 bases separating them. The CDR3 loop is CASSLEASQGWPQHF. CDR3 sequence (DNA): TGTGCCAGCAGCTTGGAGGCCAGCCAAGGGTGGCCCCAGCATTTT.

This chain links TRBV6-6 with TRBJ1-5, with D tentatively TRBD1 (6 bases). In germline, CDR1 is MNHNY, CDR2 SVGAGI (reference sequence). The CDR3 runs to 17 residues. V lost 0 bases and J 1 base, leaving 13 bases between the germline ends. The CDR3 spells CASSYSGGRASNQPQHF. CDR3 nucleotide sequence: TGTGCCAGCAGTTACTCAGGGGGGCGCGCGAGCAATCAGCCCCAGCATTTT.

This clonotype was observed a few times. The CDR3 protein is CASSWTEYNEQFF. CDR3 coding DNA: TGTGCCAGCAGCTGGACAGAATACAATGAGCAGTTCTTC. The chain has TRBV2 and TRBJ2-1, with D perhaps matching TRBD1 (6 bases). Between the trimmed V and J ends, which lost 6 bases and 4 bases, there was a span of 10 bases. The CDR3 is 13 residues long. Germline CDR1 reads SNHLY; CDR2 reads FYNNEI.

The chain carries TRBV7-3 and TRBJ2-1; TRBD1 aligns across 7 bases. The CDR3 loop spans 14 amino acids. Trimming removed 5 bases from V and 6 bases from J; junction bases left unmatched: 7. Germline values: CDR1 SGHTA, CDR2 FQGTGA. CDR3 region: CASSIRDSGNEQFF. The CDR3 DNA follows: TGTGCCAGCAGCATACGGGACAGTGGCAATGAGCAGTTCTTC.

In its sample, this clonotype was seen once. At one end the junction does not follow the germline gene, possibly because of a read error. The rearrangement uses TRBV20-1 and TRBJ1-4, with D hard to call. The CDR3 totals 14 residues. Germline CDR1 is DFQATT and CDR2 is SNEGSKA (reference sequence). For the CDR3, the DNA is TGCAGTACTAGAGGAGCCGCGACCAATGAAAAACTGTTTTTT. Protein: CSTRGAATNEKLFF.

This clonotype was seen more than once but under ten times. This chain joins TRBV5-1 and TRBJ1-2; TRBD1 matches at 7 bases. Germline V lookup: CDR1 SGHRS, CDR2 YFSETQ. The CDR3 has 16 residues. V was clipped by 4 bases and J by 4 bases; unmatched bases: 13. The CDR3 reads CASSRGQTREFYGYTF. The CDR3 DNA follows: TGCGCCAGCAGCCGGGGACAGACAAGAGAATTCTATGGCTACACCTTC.

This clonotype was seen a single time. The CDR3 DNA reads TGTGCCAGCACCAAAGGACAGCGGTCACCCCTCCACTTT. It encodes CASTKGQRSPLHF. This rearrangement joins TRBV27 to TRBJ1-6; maybe TRBD1 (6 bases). Germline V gene sequence: CDR1 MNHEY, CDR2 SMNVEV (reference sequence). Deletions cut 7 bases from V and 10 bases from J, with 14 bases between. The CDR3 contains 13 residues.

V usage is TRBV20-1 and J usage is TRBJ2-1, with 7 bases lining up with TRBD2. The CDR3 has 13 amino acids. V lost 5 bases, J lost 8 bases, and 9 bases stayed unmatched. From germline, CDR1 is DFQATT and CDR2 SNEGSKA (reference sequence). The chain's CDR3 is CSAVAGGWDEQFF. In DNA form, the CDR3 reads TGCAGTGCTGTAGCGGGCGGTTGGGATGAGCAGTTCTTC.

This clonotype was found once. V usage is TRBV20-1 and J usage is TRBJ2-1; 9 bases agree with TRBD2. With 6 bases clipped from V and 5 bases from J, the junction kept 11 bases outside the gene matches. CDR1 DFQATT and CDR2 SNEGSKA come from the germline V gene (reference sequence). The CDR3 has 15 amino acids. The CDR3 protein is CSAPTAGGLNNEQFF. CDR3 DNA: TGCAGTGCCCCGACAGCGGGGGGCCTGAACAATGAGCAGTTCTTC.

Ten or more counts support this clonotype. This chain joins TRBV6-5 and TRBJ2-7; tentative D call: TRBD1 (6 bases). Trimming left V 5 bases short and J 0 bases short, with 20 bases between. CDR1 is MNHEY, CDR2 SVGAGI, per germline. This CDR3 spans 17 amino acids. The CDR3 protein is CASSLRVAGASSYEQYF. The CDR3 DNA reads TGTGCCAGCAGTCTACGCGTGGCAGGGGCAAGCTCCTACGAGCAGTACTTC.